This TCR beta chain originates from a study of long-term antiretroviral therapy in people with HIV. The immunoSEQ assay was v3.0, run at survey level. Generated by immunoSEQ multiplex PCR, the TCRdb table keeps only in-frame clones and is missing some. Here the sample spans tens of thousands of clones, roughly 95% being singletons. V was shortened by 0 bases and J by 0 bases, with 15 bases between the two germline ends. This CDR3 region has 16 residues. Germline CDR1 GTSNPN, CDR2 SVGIG (reference sequence). Per donor, a minimum of one pre-ART and a minimum of two post-ART PBMC samples were available. This chain connects TRBV30 to TRBJ2-7, with a tentative D call TRBD2 (5 bases). The sequence was obtained from a woman between 45 and 60 years old with HIV. The sample in question was unsorted PBMCs, obtained 3.7 years after starting antiretroviral therapy. The CDR3 sequence is CAWSVLRGPRSYEQYF. The CDR3 region has the DNA TGTGCCTGGAGTGTACTGAGAGGGCCGCGCTCCTACGAGCAGTACTTC.